These T cell receptor beta chains were read from a single sample in a study of CD8+ T cells in alopecia areata. The method was immunoSEQ multiplex PCR; TCRdb's version includes in-frame clones alone and lacks a portion of them. The table includes around 200,000 clones, 50% to 60% detected once. The material was CD4+ T cells sorted from blood, obtained at week 4, from a patient treated with tofacitinib. The receptors were sampled from a human donor with alopecia areata. Both conserved end residues are part of each CDR3. A D gene is named only where the DNA matches it firmly. Only some rows state a clone size, as once, few, many or a class for expanded clones.

clone_size,cdr3_length,v_call,d_call,j_call,cdr3_nt,cdr3_aa
.,13,TRBV11-2,.,TRBJ2-7,TGTGCCAGCAGCTTAGATGTGAGGGATGAGCAGTACTTC,CASSLDVRDEQYF
.,13,TRBV2,TRBD2,TRBJ2-1,TGTGCCAACTCGGGACAGCGAGCGGGAGGGCAGTTCTTC,CANSGQRAGGQFF
few,15,TRBV9,.,TRBJ1-2,TGTGCCAGCAGCGTAACGGACAGCCCTAACTATGGCTACACCTTC,CASSVTDSPNYGYTF
.,13,TRBV30,TRBD2,TRBJ2-5,TGTGCCTGGGGACTAGCGGGAGAAGAGACCCAGTACTTC,CAWGLAGEETQYF
few,15,TRBV11-1,.,TRBJ2-5,TGTGCCAGCAGCTTAGTCGGTCTGTCCGAAGAGACCCAGTACTTC,CASSLVGLSEETQYF
few,13,TRBV10-3,.,TRBJ2-5,TGTGCCAGCGAAACAGGGGAGGGAGAGACCCAGTACTTC,CASETGEGETQYF
.,14,TRBV5-1,.,TRBJ2-5,TGCGCCAGCAACTTGGGTCGGGAGTTTGAGACCCAGTACTTC,CASNLGREFETQYF
.,15,TRBV18,.,TRBJ2-6,TGTGCCAGCTCACCAGTGGGGCCAGGGGCCAACGTCCTGACTTTC,CASSPVGPGANVLTF
.,14,TRBV5-5,.,TRBJ1-5,TGTGCCAGCAGCTTGGAGGCAGGACATCAGCCCCAGCATTTT,CASSLEAGHQPQHF
.,13,TRBV9,.,TRBJ2-4,TGTGCCAGCAGTTCCGAGGGGGGGAACATTCAGTACTTC,CASSSEGGNIQYF
.,14,TRBV29-1,.,TRBJ2-5,TGCAGCGCCCATCACGACAGGCTAAGAGAGACCCAGTACTTC,CSAHHDRLRETQYF
.,11,TRBV29-1,.,TRBJ1-2,TGCAGCGTTGAATCAGGGGCGAGCTACACCTTC,CSVESGASYTF
few,12,TRBV7-3,.,TRBJ2-5,TGTGCCAGCAGCTTAGGACAAGAGACCCAGTACTTC,CASSLGQETQYF
.,13,TRBV30,.,TRBJ2-7,TGTGCCTGGAGTTTGGACCGCGCGCTCGAGCAGTACTTC,CAWSLDRALEQYF
.,15,TRBV18,.,TRBJ2-5,TGTGCCAGCTCACCAGGGTACCGCACCCAAGAGACCCAGTACTTC,CASSPGYRTQETQYF
.,13,TRBV30,TRBD1,TRBJ1-5,TGTGCCTGGGCAGGGGGGGACAATCAGCCCCAGCATTTT,CAWAGGDNQPQHF
.,13,TRBV27,.,TRBJ2-7,TGTGCCAGCAGTTTATCGGTTGGCTACGAGCAGTACTTC,CASSLSVGYEQYF
few,14,TRBV7-6,.,TRBJ2-3,TGTGCCAGCAGCTTAAGAGGGAGCAGGAATACGCAGTATTTT,CASSLRGSRNTQYF
.,15,TRBV11-2,TRBD1,TRBJ2-7,TGTGCCAGCAGCTTAAATCGGGACAGCCACTACGAGCAGTACTTC,CASSLNRDSHYEQYF
.,14,TRBV11-2,.,TRBJ2-3,TGTGCCAGCAGCTCTCTGACGGGAGCAGATACGCAGTATTTT,CASSSLTGADTQYF
.,14,TRBV6-1,TRBD1,TRBJ2-1,TGTGCCAGCAGACGGGACAGGGGTTACAATGAGCAGTTCTTC,CASRRDRGYNEQFF
.,13,TRBV28,TRBD1,TRBJ1-2,TGTGCCAGCAGTTTAGGGACAGGGTATGGCTACACCTTC,CASSLGTGYGYTF
few,14,TRBV9,TRBD1,TRBJ2-7,TGTGCCAGCAGCGTAGAAGGGACAGGAGACGAGCAGTACTTC,CASSVEGTGDEQYF
.,13,TRBV2,.,TRBJ1-5,TGTGCCAGCAGTCCATATAGCAATCAGCCCCAGCATTTT,CASSPYSNQPQHF
few,16,TRBV4-3,.,TRBJ1-2,TGCGCCAGCAGCCAAGAATTAGGAGGGGATTTCTATGGCTACACCTTC,CASSQELGGDFYGYTF
.,13,TRBV7-8,.,TRBJ1-2,TGTGCCAGCAGCCCATCGGACAGCGTGGGCTACACCTTC,CASSPSDSVGYTF
once,15,TRBV18,.,TRBJ2-7,TGTGCCAGCTCACCACCGTCGGCCAGGGACTACGAGCAGTACTTC,CASSPPSARDYEQYF
.,14,TRBV29-1,TRBD1,TRBJ2-2,TGCAGCGGATCCGGGACAGGGAACACCGGGGAGCTGTTTTTT,CSGSGTGNTGELFF
.,14,TRBV19,.,TRBJ2-1,TGTGCCAGTAGTATGGTTCGGCAGGCCGATGAGCAGTTCTTC,CASSMVRQADEQFF
.,15,TRBV5-1,.,TRBJ2-6,TGCGCCAGCAGCTTGGGAGGCTCTGGGGCCAACGTCCTGACTTTC,CASSLGGSGANVLTF
.,13,TRBV5-1,.,TRBJ2-5,TGCGCCAGCAGCATGAGCGGACAAGAGACCCAGTACTTC,CASSMSGQETQYF
.,14,TRBV28,.,TRBJ2-5,TGTGCCAGCAGTCTCGGACCGGGCCAAGAGACCCAGTACTTC,CASSLGPGQETQYF
.,14,TRBV5-6,TRBD2,TRBJ2-3,TGTGCCAGCAGCTTGACTAGCGGGACGTATACGCAGTATTTT,CASSLTSGTYTQYF
.,13,TRBV14,TRBD1,TRBJ1-1,TGTGCCAGCAGGCGACAGGGGGGCACTGAAGCTTTCTTT,CASRRQGGTEAFF
.,14,TRBV30,.,TRBJ1-1,TGTGCCTGGGGGGCAGGGAGAATGAACACTGAAGCTTTCTTT,CAWGAGRMNTEAFF
.,14,TRBV7-7,TRBD2,TRBJ2-5,TGTGCTAGCAGCCCCAGCGGGAGAGGGGAGACCCAGTACTTC,CASSPSGRGETQYF
few,10,TRBV29-1,.,TRBJ2-3,TGCAGCGGATTAGAAGATACGCAGTATTTT,CSGLEDTQYF
once,16,TRBV11-2,.,TRBJ2-5,TGTGCCAGCAGCCACCTGAGCGGCCGTTACCAAGAGACCCAGTACTTC,CASSHLSGRYQETQYF
.,14,TRBV30,.,TRBJ1-1,TGTGCCTGGAGTGATCCACACTTGAACACTGAAGCTTTCTTT,CAWSDPHLNTEAFF
.,13,TRBV9,.,TRBJ2-5,TGTGCCAGCAGCGCGGGGGCTGGACAGACCCAGTACTTC,CASSAGAGQTQYF
.,13,TRBV7-2,.,TRBJ2-2,TGTGCCAGCAGCCCGCGCTACGCCGGGGAGCTGTTTTTT,CASSPRYAGELFF
few,15,TRBV6-1,.,TRBJ1-5,TGTGCCAGCAGTGAATTGGACTTAAGGCATCAGCCCCAGCATTTT,CASSELDLRHQPQHF
.,16,TRBV7-9,.,TRBJ2-3,TGTGCCAGCAGCTCAGTAAGGGGCCTTAGCACAGATACGCAGTATTTT,CASSSVRGLSTDTQYF
.,15,TRBV29-1,TRBD2,TRBJ2-3,TGCAGCGTTGAGAGTGCAGCGGGAGGATTAGATACGCAGTATTTT,CSVESAAGGLDTQYF
.,13,TRBV25-1,.,TRBJ1-5,TGTGCCAGCAGTGATTGGGGAAATCAGCCCCAGCATTTT,CASSDWGNQPQHF
.,14,TRBV29-1,TRBD1,TRBJ2-2,TGCAGCGGTGGACAGGGGGTAGGCACCGGGGAGCTGTTTTTT,CSGGQGVGTGELFF
few,15,TRBV7-2,.,TRBJ2-1,TGTGCCAGCAGCTTATTGATCGGGGCCTACAATGAGCAGTTCTTC,CASSLLIGAYNEQFF
once,15,TRBV9,TRBD2,TRBJ2-1,TGTGCCAGCAGCGTAGGGACTAGCGGGAGTAATGAGCAGTTCTTC,CASSVGTSGSNEQFF
few,14,TRBV7-2,TRBD1,TRBJ2-7,TGTGCCAGCAGCACGGACAGGGGCCCCCTCGAGCAGTACTTC,CASSTDRGPLEQYF
once,17,TRBV30,TRBD2,TRBJ2-1,TGTGCCTGGAGTCCCCCTCAGGGGACTAGCGGGAGTAATGAGCAGTTCTTC,CAWSPPQGTSGSNEQFF
.,13,TRBV30,TRBD2,TRBJ2-3,TGTGCCTGGAGCGAGGGCGGGAGTGATACGCAGTATTTT,CAWSEGGSDTQYF
.,20,TRBV7-7,TRBD2,TRBJ2-1,TGTGCCAGCAGCCTCACCCCGGGACTCCCAGCGGGAGCGGTTGGGACTGAGCAGTTCTTC,CASSLTPGLPAGAVGTEQFF
few,16,TRBV5-1,.,TRBJ2-7,TGCGCCAGCAGCTTGGAGGGACTCTGGAGCTCCTACGAGCAGTACTTC,CASSLEGLWSSYEQYF
.,15,TRBV7-2,TRBD1,TRBJ2-7,TGTGCCAGCAGCTTAGTAGGACAGGTATCCTACGAGCAGTACTTC,CASSLVGQVSYEQYF
medium-sized,13,TRBV6-1,.,TRBJ2-1,TGTGCCAGCAGCTCGGACAGCTACAATGAGCAGTTCTTC,CASSSDSYNEQFF
.,12,TRBV2,.,TRBJ1-5,TGTGCCACCCGGGACAGCAATCAGCCCCAGCATTTT,CATRDSNQPQHF
.,16,TRBV27,TRBD1,TRBJ2-4,TGTGCCAGCAGTTCTAGACAGGGGGTCGGCAAAAACATTCAGTACTTC,CASSSRQGVGKNIQYF
.,14,TRBV30,.,TRBJ2-2,TGTGCCTGGTCACCGGGGCGACACACCGGGGAGCTGTTTTTT,CAWSPGRHTGELFF